The present T cell receptor (beta chain) was sequenced within a study of T cells in Graves' hyperthyroidism and ophthalmopathy. Study results and limitations: Ophthalmopathy and stable hyperthyroidism were separated by a 13 V-J model. Ophthalmopathy was predicted by the model a median of about six months ahead of onset.

CDR3 length equals 14 residues. The V gene end was trimmed by 2 bases and the J gene end by 9 bases; junction bases not matched to a gene: 9. CDR1 is ENHRY, CDR2 SYGVKD, per germline. Amplification yielded TCR beta CDR3 regions, with RNA transcripts as the source. Using the HTBI primer set, a first-round RT-PCR was run on the TCR CDR3. Each CDR3 protein is one row after TCRdb ran MiXCR on the multiplex PCR reads. The sample includes 300,000 to 500,000 distinct CDR3 sequences, 14% to 15% of them seen just once. Comments on this clonotype: The antigen remains unidentified.

Calling Graves' hyperthyroidism stable meant ophthalmopathy did not progress within 18 months. Orbital computed tomography, thyroid ultrasound, serum thyroxine and TRAb, and clinical symptoms together informed the diagnoses. The rearrangement uses TRBV10-3 and TRBJ2-5, with 7 bases that match TRBD1. The sequencing sample was made of blood. This TCR derives from a woman under 40 with Graves' hyperthyroidism. In DNA form, the CDR3 reads TGTGCCATCAGTGAGGACAGGGCCCTGGGGTCCCAGTACTTC. This translates into CAISEDRALGSQYF.